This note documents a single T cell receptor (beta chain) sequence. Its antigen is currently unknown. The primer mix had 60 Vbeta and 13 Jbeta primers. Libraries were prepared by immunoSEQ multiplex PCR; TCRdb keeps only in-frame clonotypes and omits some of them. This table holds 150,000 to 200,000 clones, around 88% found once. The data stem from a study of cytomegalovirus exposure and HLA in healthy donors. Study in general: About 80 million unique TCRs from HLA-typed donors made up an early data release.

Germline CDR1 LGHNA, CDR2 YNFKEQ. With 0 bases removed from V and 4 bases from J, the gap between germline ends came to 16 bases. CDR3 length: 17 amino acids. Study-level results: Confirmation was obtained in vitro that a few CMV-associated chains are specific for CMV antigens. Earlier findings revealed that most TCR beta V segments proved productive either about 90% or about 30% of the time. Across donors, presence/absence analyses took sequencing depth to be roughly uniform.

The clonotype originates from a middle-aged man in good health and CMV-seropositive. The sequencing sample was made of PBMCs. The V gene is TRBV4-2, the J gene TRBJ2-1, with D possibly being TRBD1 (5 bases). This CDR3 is CASSQDVVRVGYNEQFF. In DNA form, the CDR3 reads TGTGCCAGCAGCCAAGATGTGGTCAGGGTCGGGTACAATGAGCAGTTCTTC.